Detailed here is one TCR beta chain. Which antigen it targets is not known. Base quality data are lacking; no much larger clone is found one base away. This sample was taken from a study of OX40 agonist ivuxolimab in advanced cancers. Describing the broader study: Ivuxolimab was an agonistic, fully human IgG2 monoclonal antibody directed against OX40 (CD134), a costimulatory receptor. The point of sequencing TCRbeta in the periphery was to test whether ivuxolimab changed TCR sequence diversity and drove clonal T-cell expansion. The dose-escalation cohort was about 83% male with a mean age of about 60 years, ranging from roughly 20 to 80. Intravenous ivuxolimab was administered to patients every 2 weeks at six dose levels: 0.01, 0.1, 0.3, 1.5, 3 and 10 mg/kg. Patients were allowed to have had prior anti-PD-1, anti-PD-L1 or anti-CTLA-4 therapy, and 30% to 40% of the dose-escalation patients had been treated with checkpoint inhibitors. Partial responses were achieved by three dose-escalation patients, of whom one had hepatocellular carcinoma and two had cutaneous melanoma. Of the roughly 53 patients in dose escalation, about 20 had hepatocellular carcinoma, about 15 had melanoma, 9 had renal cell carcinoma and 9 had head and neck cancer. The paper describes the monotherapy dose-escalation part (N ≈ 51 patients) of the phase I trial of ivuxolimab. Broader findings and caveats from the paper: Clonal expansion of both CD4+ and CD8+ blood T cells was observed from baseline to week 6 at doses 0.1 to 3.0 mg/kg. The antigen specificity of the clonally expanded peripheral T cells was not determined. Low levels of normalized T-cell clonal expansion were also shown by some nonresponding patients. Partial responders in the 0.1-3.0 mg/kg groups had among the lowest normalized peripheral clonal expansion, especially among CD8+ T cells. After ivuxolimab, CD8+ T cells had more expanded clones than CD4+ T cells on average.

The trial excluded patients who had a history of autoimmune disease or who were on systemic immunosuppression. In every dose cohort, peripheral blood was drawn for TCR sequencing at baseline, cycle 4 day 1, and cycle 7 day 1. Samples came from an open-label, multicenter, first-in-human phase I dose-escalation trial of ivuxolimab. Adults with locally advanced or metastatic melanoma, renal cell carcinoma, hepatocellular carcinoma or head and neck squamous cell carcinoma were enrolled in the trial. Before TCR sequencing, CD4+ and CD8+ T cells were separately sorted from peripheral blood. Trimming at the junction amounts to 5 bases on V and 1 base on J, and the germline ends lie 8 bases apart. From cysteine to phenylalanine, the CDR3 is 13 amino acids long. CDR3 DNA is the only sequence kept; it has 39 bases, read in frame from the first base. The germline V gene encodes CDR1 LNHDA and CDR2 SQIVND (reference sequence).

For sequencing of the TCRbeta CDR3 region, genomic DNA was extracted from the sorted cells. The immunoSEQ Assay was used to sequence the TCRbeta CDR3 regions. TCRdb took this table from immuneACCESS and kept in-frame rearrangements with V and J called. Such tables lack part of the clones; where checked against another copy, unresolved V genes explain under half of the gap, and the rest is unexplained. This sample lists about 51,000 clones; 60% to 80% were detected once. The ten largest clones represent over 2% of the sample. The rearrangement joined TRBV19 to TRBJ1-1, and perhaps TRBD1 as D gene, on 5 matching bases. The specimen comprised CD4+ or CD8+ T cells sorted from blood, sampled in a trial of the OX40 agonist ivuxolimab. The receptor's source is an adult with an advanced solid tumor such as melanoma, head and neck, liver or kidney cancer. The CDR3 protein sequence reads: CASSYGQNTEAFF. The DNA sequence is given as TGTGCCAGTAGTTACGGACAGAACACTGAAGCTTTCTTT.